The source of this TCR beta chain is a study of T cell responses to AZD1222 COVID-19 vaccine. The CDR3 length is 15 residues. V was shortened by 2 bases and J by 10 bases, with 20 bases between the two germline ends. The germline gives CDR1 MGHDK, CDR2 SYGVNS. Findings of the study overall: At baseline, seropositivity was found in only 6 or 7 AZD1222 recipients. The donor group comprised mostly white British people and more females; the analysis possibly underestimated clonal diversity.

Worth noting for this clone: Its antigen is undetermined.

Here immunoSEQ multiplex PCR was the method, and the copy in TCRdb shows in-frame clones only, minus some. The repertoire holds 95,000 to 150,000 clones, with roughly nine tenths as singletons. The chain joins TRBV25-1 to TRBJ1-2; no definite D call. Sequences were derived from peripheral blood, sampled on day 0 of AZD1222 vaccination. This receptor was obtained from an adult in good health. The CDR3 DNA sequence: TGTGCCAGCAGTGAACCTGGTACGAAGGGTTATTTCTACACCTTC. Translating gives CASSEPGTKGYFYTF.